This T cell receptor beta chain is from a study of blood T cells in healthy people across ages. The CDR3 covers 13 residues. V dropped 4 bases and J dropped 3; count of bases not matched to a gene: 5. CDR1 is DFQATT, CDR2 SNEGSKA, per germline (reference sequence). A second PCR of roughly 7 to 11 cycles used a sample-barcoded 5' primer and a J-beta primer mix. A single record per CDR3 protein comes from TCRdb applying MiXCR to the 5' RACE reads. Among 650,000 to 1,000,000 distinct CDR3 sequences listed, more than 35% were seen once. The sequence derives from a man older than 75 in good health. The chain joins TRBV20-1 to TRBJ2-7, with TRBD1 matching 8 bases. Source material: blood. The CDR3 bases are TGCAGTGCTACAGGACAGGGCTTCTACGAGCAGTACTTC. Its translation: CSATGQGFYEQYF.